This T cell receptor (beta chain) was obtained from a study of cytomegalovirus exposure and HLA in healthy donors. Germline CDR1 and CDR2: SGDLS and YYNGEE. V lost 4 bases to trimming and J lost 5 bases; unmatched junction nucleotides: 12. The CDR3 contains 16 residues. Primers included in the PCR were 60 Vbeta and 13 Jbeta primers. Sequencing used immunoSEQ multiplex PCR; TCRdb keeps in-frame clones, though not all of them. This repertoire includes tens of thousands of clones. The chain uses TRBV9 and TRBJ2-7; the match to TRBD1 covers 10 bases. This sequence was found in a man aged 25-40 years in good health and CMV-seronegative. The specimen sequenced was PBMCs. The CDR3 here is CASSPSTGQGIDEQYF. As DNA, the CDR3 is TGTGCCAGCAGCCCCAGCACGGGACAGGGGATCGACGAGCAGTACTTC.